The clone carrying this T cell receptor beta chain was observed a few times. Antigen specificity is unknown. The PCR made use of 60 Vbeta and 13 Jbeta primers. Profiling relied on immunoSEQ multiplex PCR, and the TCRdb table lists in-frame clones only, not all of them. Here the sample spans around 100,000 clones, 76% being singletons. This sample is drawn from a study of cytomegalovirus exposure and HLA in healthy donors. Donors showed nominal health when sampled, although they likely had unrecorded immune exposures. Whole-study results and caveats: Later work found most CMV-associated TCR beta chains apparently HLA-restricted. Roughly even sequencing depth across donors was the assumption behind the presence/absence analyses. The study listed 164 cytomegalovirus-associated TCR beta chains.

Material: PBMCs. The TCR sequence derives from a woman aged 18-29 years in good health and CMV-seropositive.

This CDR3 reads CASSHLPGLGSPLHF. In nucleotides, the CDR3 is TGTGCCAGCAGTCACCTCCCGGGACTCGGATCACCCCTCCACTTT. The chain carries TRBV6-5 and TRBJ1-6, with D possibly TRBD1 on 5 matching bases. The ends were cut back, 5 bases at V and 10 bases at J, with 18 bases in the middle. The germline V gene has CDR1 MNHEY and CDR2 SVGAGI. This CDR3 has 15 amino acids.